Detailed here is one TCR beta chain. Antigen specificity is unknown. The data were taken from a study of cytomegalovirus exposure and HLA in healthy donors. Findings and caveats of the study: Sequencing likely generated an artifact that appeared as a cluster of highly shared sequence variants. Apparent HLA restriction characterized most CMV-associated TCR beta chains in a later analysis. The sole available immune exposure information was CMV serostatus.

The PCR used 60 Vbeta and 13 Jbeta primers. Original data processing: Roughly 83 million unique TCR beta chains, about 10 million of them shared, were counted by a later analysis. Only in-frame clones appear in the TCRdb table, and some are missing; sequencing was by immunoSEQ multiplex PCR. The V and J calls and clone size are taken from that table; D and trimming were inferred from the DNA. In the table there are some 160,000 clones, roughly 85% of which are singletons. From germline, CDR1 is MGHRA and CDR2 YSYEKL. V was pared by 2 bases and J by 5 bases, with 5 bases of the junction left unmatched. This CDR3 comprises 16 residues.

The sequencing input was PBMCs. The receptor was isolated from a male donor in good health and CMV-seropositive. The rearrangement joins TRBV4-1 to TRBJ1-4; 10 bases fit TRBD1. The CDR3 coding sequence is TGCGCCAGCAGCCAACAGGGGGACAGGGGAAATGAAAAACTGTTTTTT. Amino acid sequence: CASSQQGDRGNEKLFF.